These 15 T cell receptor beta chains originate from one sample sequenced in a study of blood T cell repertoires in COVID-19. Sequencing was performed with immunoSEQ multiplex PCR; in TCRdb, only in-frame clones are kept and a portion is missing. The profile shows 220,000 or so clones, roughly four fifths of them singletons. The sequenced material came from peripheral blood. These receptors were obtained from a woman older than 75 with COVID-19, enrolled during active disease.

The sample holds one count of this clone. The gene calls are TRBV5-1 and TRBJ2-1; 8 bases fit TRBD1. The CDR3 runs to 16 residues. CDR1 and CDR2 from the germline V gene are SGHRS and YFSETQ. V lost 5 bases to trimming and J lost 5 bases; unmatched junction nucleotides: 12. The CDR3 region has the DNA TGCGCCAGCAGTTTCCAGGGGGCCCCAGTCGACAATGAGCAGTTCTTC. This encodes CASSFQGAPVDNEQFF.

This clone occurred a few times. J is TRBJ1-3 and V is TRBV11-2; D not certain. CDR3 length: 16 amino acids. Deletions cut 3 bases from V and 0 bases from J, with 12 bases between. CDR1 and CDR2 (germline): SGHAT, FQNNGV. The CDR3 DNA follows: TGTGCCAGCAGCTTCAATCCCCGCAGCTCTGGAAACACCATATATTTT. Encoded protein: CASSFNPRSSGNTIYF.

This chain's CDR3 is CASSYAASNQPQHF. The CDR3 region has the DNA TGTGCCAGCAGTTACGCGGCCAGCAATCAGCCCCAGCATTTT. The V call is TRBV6-2 or TRBV6-3, the J call TRBJ1-5; no reliable D call. Germline CDR1 and CDR2: MNHEY and SVGEGT. The ends were cut back, 2 bases at V and 1 base at J, with 6 bases in the middle. The CDR3 covers 14 residues.

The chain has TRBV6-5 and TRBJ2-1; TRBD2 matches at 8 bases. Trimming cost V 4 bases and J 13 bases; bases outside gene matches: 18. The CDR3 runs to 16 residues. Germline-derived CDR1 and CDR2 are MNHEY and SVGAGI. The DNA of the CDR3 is TGTGCCAGCAGTTCCCGCCTAGCGGGTGGGTTTTCCACACAGTTCTTC. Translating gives CASSSRLAGGFSTQFF.

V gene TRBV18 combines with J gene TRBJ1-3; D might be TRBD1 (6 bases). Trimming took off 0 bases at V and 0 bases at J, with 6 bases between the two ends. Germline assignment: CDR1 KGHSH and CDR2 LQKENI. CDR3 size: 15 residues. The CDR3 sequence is CASSPPDSSGNTIYF. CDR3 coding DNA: TGTGCCAGCTCACCACCGGACAGCTCTGGAAACACCATATATTTT.

The CDR3 bases are TGCGCCAGCAGTACTCCGGGACAGAACTATGGCTACACCTTC. Amino acid sequence: CASSTPGQNYGYTF. The chain recombines TRBV10-2 with TRBJ1-2, with TRBD1 matching 7 bases. CDR3 size: 14 residues. Losses at the gene ends were 5 bases for V and 2 bases for J; bases not matched to a gene: 5. Germline lookup yields CDR1 WSHSY and CDR2 SAAADI.

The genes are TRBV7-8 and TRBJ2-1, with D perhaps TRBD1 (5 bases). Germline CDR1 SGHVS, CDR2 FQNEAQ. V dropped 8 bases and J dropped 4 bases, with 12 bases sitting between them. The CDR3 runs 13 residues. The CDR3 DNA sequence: TGTGCCAGCCTTGACAGAGCGTACAATGAGCAGTTCTTC. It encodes CASLDRAYNEQFF.

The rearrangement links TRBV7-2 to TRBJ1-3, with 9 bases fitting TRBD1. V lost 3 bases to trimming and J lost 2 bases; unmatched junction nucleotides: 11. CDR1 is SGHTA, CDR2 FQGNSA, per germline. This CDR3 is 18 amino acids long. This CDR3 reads CASSFLPPGQGAGNTIYF. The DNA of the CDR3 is TGTGCCAGCAGCTTTCTTCCTCCGGGACAGGGAGCTGGAAACACCATATATTTT.

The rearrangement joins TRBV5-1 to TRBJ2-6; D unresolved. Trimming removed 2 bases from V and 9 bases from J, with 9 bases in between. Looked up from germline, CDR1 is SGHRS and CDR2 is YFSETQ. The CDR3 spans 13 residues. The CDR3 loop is CASSLDTYNVLTF. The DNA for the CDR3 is TGCGCCAGCAGCTTAGACACCTACAACGTCCTGACTTTC.

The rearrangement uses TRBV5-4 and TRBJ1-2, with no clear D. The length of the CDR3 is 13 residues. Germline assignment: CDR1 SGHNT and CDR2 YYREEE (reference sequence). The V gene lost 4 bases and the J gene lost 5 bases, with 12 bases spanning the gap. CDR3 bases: TGTGCCAGCAGCCAAAACAGTTTATATGGCTACACCTTC. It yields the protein CASSQNSLYGYTF.

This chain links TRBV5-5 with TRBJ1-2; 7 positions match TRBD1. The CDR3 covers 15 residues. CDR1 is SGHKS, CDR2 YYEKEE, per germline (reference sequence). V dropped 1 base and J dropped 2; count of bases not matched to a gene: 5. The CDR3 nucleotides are TGTGCCAGCAGCTTGCTAAGGGGGCGGAACTATGGCTACACCTTC. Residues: CASSLLRGRNYGYTF.

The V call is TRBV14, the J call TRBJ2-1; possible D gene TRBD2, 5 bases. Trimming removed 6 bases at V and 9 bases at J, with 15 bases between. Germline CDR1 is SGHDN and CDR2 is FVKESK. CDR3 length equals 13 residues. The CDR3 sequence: CASRRRGPGEQFF. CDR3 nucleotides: TGTGCCAGCAGGCGAAGAGGGCCCGGTGAGCAGTTCTTC.

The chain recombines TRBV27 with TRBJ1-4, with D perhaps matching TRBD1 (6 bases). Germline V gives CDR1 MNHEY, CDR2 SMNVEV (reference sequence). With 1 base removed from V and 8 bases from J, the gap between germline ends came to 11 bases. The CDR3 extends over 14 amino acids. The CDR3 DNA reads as TGTGCCAGCAGTTTATGGGGGCGGGCGGAAAAACTGTTTTTT. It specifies CASSLWGRAEKLFF.

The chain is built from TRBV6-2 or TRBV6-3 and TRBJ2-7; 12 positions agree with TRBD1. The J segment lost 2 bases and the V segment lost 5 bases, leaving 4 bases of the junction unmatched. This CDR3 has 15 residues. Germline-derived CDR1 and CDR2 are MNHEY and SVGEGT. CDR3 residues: CASSGTGGFPYEQYF. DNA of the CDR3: TGTGCCAGCAGTGGGACAGGGGGCTTTCCCTACGAGCAGTACTTC.

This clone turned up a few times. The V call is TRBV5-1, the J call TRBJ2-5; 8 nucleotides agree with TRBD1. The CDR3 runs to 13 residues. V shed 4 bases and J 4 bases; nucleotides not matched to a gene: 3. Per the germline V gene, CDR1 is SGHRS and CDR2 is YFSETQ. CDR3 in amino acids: CASSPDRVETQYF. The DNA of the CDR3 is TGCGCCAGCAGCCCGGACAGGGTAGAGACCCAGTACTTC. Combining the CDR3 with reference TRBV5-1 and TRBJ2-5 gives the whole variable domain KAGVTQTPRYLIKTRGQQVTLSCSPISGHRSVSWYQQTPGQGLQFLFEYFSETQRNKGNFPGRFSGRQFSNSRSEMNVSTLELGDSALYLCASSPDRVETQYFGPGTRLLVL.